This section outlines one TCR beta chain sequence together with its context. Its target is unknown. The record originates from a study of radiation and T cells in renal cell carcinoma. Study findings and constraints: Baseline intratumoral clonotype presence is unknown without pretreatment biopsies.

Repertoires were generated with immunoSEQ multiplex PCR, while TCRdb's copy carries only in-frame clones and drops some. Of some 120,000 clones listed, approximately 75% were seen once; the top ten hold over 1.5%. Described time point: blood 2 weeks post-SBRT. Specified treatment: 15 Gy SBRT to primary tumor, nephrectomy 4 weeks later. Trimming shortened V by 5 bases and J by 2 bases, and 15 bases separated the two germline ends. Per the germline V gene, CDR1 is MNHEY and CDR2 is SMNVEV (reference sequence). The CDR3 has 15 amino acids. Sample: blood, taken from a patient whose treatment included radiotherapy and nephrectomy. This clonotype was sampled from an older woman with renal cell carcinoma. V is TRBV27 and J is TRBJ1-2, with no clear D. DNA for the CDR3: TGTGCCAGCAGTGCGTCAAACGAGTTAAACTATGGCTACACCTTC. Its protein is CASSASNELNYGYTF.